The clone carrying this T cell receptor beta chain has ten or more counts. Its antigen remains unknown. This sample is part of a study of spatial heterogeneity in lung cancer. Overall study findings and caveats: At tumor resection, ubiquitous expanded TCRs were detected in blood more often than later.

MiXCR, applied by TCRdb to the 5' RACE reads, yields one record per CDR3 protein. The sample has tens of thousands of distinct CDR3 sequences, around 12% seen once. Time point denoted: sample taken at primary tumor resection. Whole RNA obtained from tumor, nontumor lung or frozen PBMC underwent sequencing without sorting. Donation came from 70 or so patients with untreated early-stage non-small cell lung cancer. This CDR3 comprises 13 residues. Germline CDR1 SQVTM, CDR2 ANQGSEA. Trimming removed 8 bases from V and 4 bases from J; junction bases left unmatched: 7. The input for sequencing was PBMCs, taken at surgery. This clonotype was sampled from a male donor with early-stage non-small cell lung cancer. V usage is TRBV29-1 and J usage is TRBJ1-4, with 7 positions matching TRBD1. CDR3 sequence (DNA): TGCAGCAGTCGGGACAGCGGTAATGAAAAACTGTTTTTT. It encodes CSSRDSGNEKLFF.